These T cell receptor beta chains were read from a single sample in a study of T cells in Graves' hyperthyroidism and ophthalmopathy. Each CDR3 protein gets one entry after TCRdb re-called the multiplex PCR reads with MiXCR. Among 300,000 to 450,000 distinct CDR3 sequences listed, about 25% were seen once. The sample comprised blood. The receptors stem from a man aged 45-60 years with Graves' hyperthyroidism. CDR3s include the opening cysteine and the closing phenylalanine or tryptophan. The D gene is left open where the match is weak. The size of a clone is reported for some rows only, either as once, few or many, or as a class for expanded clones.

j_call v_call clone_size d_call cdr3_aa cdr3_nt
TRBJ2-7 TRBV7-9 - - CASSVTRGVYYEQYF TGTGCCAGCAGCGTAACTCGCGGGGTGTACTACGAGCAGTACTTC
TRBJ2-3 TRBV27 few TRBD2 CASSSRLAGAPGGTQYF TGTGCCAGCAGTTCCAGACTAGCGGGGGCCCCGGGAGGTACGCAGTATTTT
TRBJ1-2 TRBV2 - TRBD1 CASSEIAGGGYTF TGTGCCAGCAGTGAGATAGCAGGGGGTGGCTACACCTTC
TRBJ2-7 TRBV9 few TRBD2 CASSSDPTSGSGEQYF TGTGCCAGCAGCTCCGATCCGACTAGCGGGAGTGGCGAGCAGTACTTC
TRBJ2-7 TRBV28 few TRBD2 CASSSPSSGRDYEQYF TGTGCCAGCAGTTCCCCCTCTAGCGGGAGGGACTACGAGCAGTACTTC
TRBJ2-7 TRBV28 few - CASSFFVLSEQYF TGTGCCAGCAGTTTCTTCGTTCTGTCCGAGCAGTACTTC
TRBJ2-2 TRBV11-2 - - CASSSPGGGELFF TGTGCCAGCAGCTCACCAGGCGGCGGGGAGCTGTTTTTT
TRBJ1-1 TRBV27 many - CASRPPPGEYTEAFF TGTGCCAGCAGACCCCCCCCCGGGGAATACACTGAAGCTTTCTTT
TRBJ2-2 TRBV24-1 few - CATSDGTYTGELFF TGTGCCACCAGTGATGGGACCTACACCGGGGAGCTGTTTTTT
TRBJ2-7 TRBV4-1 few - CASSQAQGRYEQYF TGCGCCAGCAGCCAAGCACAGGGACGGTACGAGCAGTACTTC
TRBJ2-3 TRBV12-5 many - CASGLTTDTQYF TGTGCTAGTGGTTTGACCACAGATACGCAGTATTTT
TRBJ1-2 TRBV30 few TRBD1 CASGGSGGYTF TGTGCCTCAGGGGGTTCGGGTGGCTACACCTTC
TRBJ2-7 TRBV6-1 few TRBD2 CASSVSGSTSGFSYEQYF TGTGCCAGCAGTGTTTCCGGCTCGACTAGCGGGTTTTCCTACGAGCAGTACTTC
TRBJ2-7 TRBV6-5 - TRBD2 CASSYGRAAYEQYF TGTGCCAGCAGTTACGGGAGGGCCGCCTACGAGCAGTACTTC
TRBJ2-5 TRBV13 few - CASRRGGPQPQYF TGTGCCAGCAGGCGAGGGGGTCCCCAACCCCAGTACTTC
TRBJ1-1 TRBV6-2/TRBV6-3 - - CASINRNTEAFF TGTGCCAGCATTAACAGGAACACTGAAGCTTTCTTT
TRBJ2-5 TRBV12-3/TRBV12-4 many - CASSLFPVETQYF TGTGCCAGCAGTTTATTCCCGGTAGAGACCCAGTACTTC
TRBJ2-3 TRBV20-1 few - CSAVVADTQYF TGCAGTGCTGTAGTTGCAGATACGCAGTATTTT
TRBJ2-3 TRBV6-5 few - CASSYEGLASDTQYF TGTGCCAGCAGTTACGAAGGGCTAGCCTCGGATACGCAGTATTTT
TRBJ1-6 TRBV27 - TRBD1 CATWTGANNSPLHF TGTGCCACCTGGACAGGCGCAAATAATTCACCCCTCCACTTT
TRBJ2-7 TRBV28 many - CASSSLEGYEQYF TGTGCCAGCAGTTCGCTTGAGGGGTACGAGCAGTACTTC
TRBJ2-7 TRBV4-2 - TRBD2 CASSQDQAGGDEQYF TGTGCCAGCAGCCAAGATCAAGCGGGAGGGGACGAGCAGTACTTC
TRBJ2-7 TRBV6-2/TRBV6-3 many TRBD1 CASSATRQGLGEQYF TGTGCCAGCAGTGCTACGAGACAGGGGTTGGGCGAGCAGTACTTC
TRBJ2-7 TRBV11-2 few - CASSLNSPSSYEQYF TGTGCCAGCAGCTTGAACAGCCCAAGCTCCTACGAGCAGTACTTC
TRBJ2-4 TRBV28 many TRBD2 CASSSWTSGSRGAKNIQYF TGTGCCAGCAGTTCCTGGACTAGCGGGAGTAGGGGAGCCAAAAACATTCAGTACTTC
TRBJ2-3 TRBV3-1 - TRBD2 CASTLAGVSYF TGTGCCAGCACCCTAGCGGGAGTATCGTATTTT
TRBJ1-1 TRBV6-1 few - CASSQMPDREAFF TGTGCCAGCAGTCAGATGCCGGACAGAGAAGCTTTCTTT
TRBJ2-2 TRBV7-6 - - CASSLLGLNTGELFF TGTGCCAGCAGCTTACTGGGTCTTAACACCGGGGAGCTGTTTTTT
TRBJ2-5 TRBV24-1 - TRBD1 CATSETGTGGRETQYF TGTGCCACCAGTGAAACCGGGACAGGGGGCCGGGAGACCCAGTACTTC
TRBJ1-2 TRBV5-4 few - CASSFNRGTYGYTF TGTGCCAGCAGCTTCAATCGGGGGACCTATGGCTACACCTTC
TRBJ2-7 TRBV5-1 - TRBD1 CAGRQGYNEQYF TGCGCCGGCAGACAGGGGTACAACGAGCAGTACTTC
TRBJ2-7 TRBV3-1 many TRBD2 CASSLRLAHEQYF TGTGCCAGCAGCCTTCGACTAGCGCACGAGCAGTACTTC
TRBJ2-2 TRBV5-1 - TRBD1 CASSAGTGSGTGELFF TGCGCCAGCAGCGCGGGGACAGGAAGTGGCACCGGGGAGCTGTTTTTT
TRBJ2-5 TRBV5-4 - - CASSLIGKETQYF TGTGCCAGCAGCTTGATAGGGAAGGAGACCCAGTACTTC
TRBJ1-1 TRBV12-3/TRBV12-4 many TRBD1 CASRSGTAEAFF TGTGCCAGCAGAAGCGGGACAGCTGAAGCTTTCTTT
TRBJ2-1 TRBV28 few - CASSVTKGEHNEQFF TGTGCCAGCAGTGTGACTAAAGGGGAGCACAATGAGCAGTTCTTC
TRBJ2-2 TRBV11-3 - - CASSPRLRGDTGELFF TGTGCCAGCAGCCCCCGGCTGAGGGGGGACACCGGGGAGCTGTTTTTT
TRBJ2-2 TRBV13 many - CASSFQGAGELFF TGTGCCAGCAGCTTTCAGGGTGCCGGGGAGCTGTTTTTT
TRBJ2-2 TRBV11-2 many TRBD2 CASSITGGGAGELFF TGTGCCAGCAGCATTACGGGGGGAGGGGCCGGGGAGCTGTTTTTT